This TCR beta chain appears in the sequencing data of a study of long-term antiretroviral therapy in people with HIV. Study-wide points: HIV repertoires spanned narrower CDR3 length ranges than controls. Pre-ART clonal expansions dominated every time point's repertoire.

Per donor, at least one pre-ART and at least two post-ART PBMC samples were obtained. At survey level, the immunoSEQ assay was run in its v3.0 version. TCRdb's table, derived via immunoSEQ multiplex PCR, lists solely in-frame clones and lacks some. The sample contains more than 25,000 clones, over 85% of which appear only once. Regarding this clone: The antigen is undetermined.

The specimen was unsorted PBMCs, collected around 6.3 years after starting antiretroviral therapy. The clonotype comes from a woman aged 40 to 50 with HIV.

CDR3 region: CSVEEVGLSFF. Here the CDR3 DNA reads TGCAGCGTTGAAGAGGTGGGTCTGTCTTTCTTT. V is TRBV29-1 and J is TRBJ1-1; no firm D call. V was cut by 0 bases and J by 12 bases, with 11 bases left in between. Germline V lookup: CDR1 SQVTM, CDR2 ANQGSEA. CDR3 size: 11 residues. The variable domain in full, completed from reference TRBV29-1 and TRBJ1-1, reads SAVISQKPSRDICQRGTSLTIQCQVDSQVTMMFWYRQQPGQSLTLIATANQGSEATYESGFVIDKFPISRPNLTFSTLTVSNMSPEDSSIYLCSVEEVGLSFFGQGTRLTVV.